This T cell receptor (beta chain) was captured in a study of cytomegalovirus exposure and HLA in healthy donors. The V gene end was trimmed by 4 bases and the J gene end by 2 bases; junction bases not matched to a gene: 8. The V gene's germline CDR1 is SGDLS and CDR2 YYNGEE. The CDR3 sequence is 15 residues long. It was with 60 Vbeta and 13 Jbeta primers that the PCR ran. The protocol was immunoSEQ multiplex PCR, while the TCRdb copy is restricted to in-frame clones and leaves out a portion. Here the sample spans around 64,000 clones, 85% being singletons. The chain has TRBV9 and TRBJ1-1, with 7 bases aligning to TRBD1. The TCR sequence derives from a female donor in good health and CMV-seronegative. The sample consisted of PBMCs. This CDR3 reads CASSTPGTENTEAFF. CDR3 bases: TGTGCCAGCAGCACCCCCGGGACAGAAAACACTGAAGCTTTCTTT. Combining the CDR3 with reference TRBV9 and TRBJ1-1 gives the whole variable domain DSGVTQTPKHLITATGQRVTLRCSPRSGDLSVYWYQQSLDQGLQFLIQYYNGEERAKGNILERFSAQQFPDLHSELNLSSLELGDSALYFCASSTPGTENTEAFFGQGTRLTVV.